The TCR beta chain described here comes from a study of shared clonotypes between healthy human individuals. Notes on this clone: Its antigen is as yet unknown.

Assay used: immunoSEQ multiplex PCR; TCRdb lists only in-frame clones, some missing. The sample shows roughly 300,000 clones, roughly 70% of them seen only once. CDR1 SNHLY and CDR2 FYNNEI come from the germline V gene. The V end was cut by 5 bases, the J end by 5 bases, with 13 bases between. This CDR3 spans 14 amino acids. Study-wide results and caveats: The sharing of 4% to 5.5% of naive CD4 clonotypes was seen across a few donors. Naive subsets usually exceeded memory subsets in estimated richness. Apart from blood, nothing was sampled; tissue repertoires likely differ.

This sequence was found in a man aged 25 to 40 in good health. Sequenced material: memory CD4+ T cells sorted from blood. Subset described: CD45RA-negative fraction. This chain joins TRBV2 and TRBJ2-1; D perhaps matches TRBD1 (6 bases). The CDR3 sequence: CASSLETGNNEQFF. Here the CDR3 DNA reads TGTGCCAGCAGTCTCGAGACAGGAAACAATGAGCAGTTCTTC. Full variable domain (missing parts from reference TRBV2 and TRBJ2-1): EPEVTQTPSHQVTQMGQEVILRCVPISNHLYFYWYRQILGQKVEFLVSFYNNEISEKSEIFDDQFSVERPDGSNFTLKIRSTKLEDSAMYFCASSLETGNNEQFFGPGTRLTVL.